This TCR beta chain originates from a study of blood T cell repertoires in COVID-19. Study-level background: Sites in the United States, Italy and Spain provided acute and convalescent COVID-19 samples.

Using immunoSEQ multiplex PCR, the repertoire was profiled, and TCRdb retains in-frame clones only, with some absent. This table has about 80,000 clones, over 70% appearing once. V lost 3 bases, J lost 4 bases, and 6 bases lay in between. CDR1 is LGHDT, CDR2 YNNKEL, per germline (reference sequence). The CDR3 length is 13 residues. On this clone itself: The sample holds other DNA sequences that translate to the same CDR3.

This TCR derives from a man at least 80 years old with acute or convalescent COVID-19. Sequenced sample: peripheral blood. The genes are TRBV3-1 (or the pseudogene TRBV3-2) and TRBJ1-4; D not resolved. Here the CDR3 DNA reads TGTGCCAGCAGCCAGGGAGGTAATGAAAAACTGTTTTTT. It yields the protein CASSQGGNEKLFF.